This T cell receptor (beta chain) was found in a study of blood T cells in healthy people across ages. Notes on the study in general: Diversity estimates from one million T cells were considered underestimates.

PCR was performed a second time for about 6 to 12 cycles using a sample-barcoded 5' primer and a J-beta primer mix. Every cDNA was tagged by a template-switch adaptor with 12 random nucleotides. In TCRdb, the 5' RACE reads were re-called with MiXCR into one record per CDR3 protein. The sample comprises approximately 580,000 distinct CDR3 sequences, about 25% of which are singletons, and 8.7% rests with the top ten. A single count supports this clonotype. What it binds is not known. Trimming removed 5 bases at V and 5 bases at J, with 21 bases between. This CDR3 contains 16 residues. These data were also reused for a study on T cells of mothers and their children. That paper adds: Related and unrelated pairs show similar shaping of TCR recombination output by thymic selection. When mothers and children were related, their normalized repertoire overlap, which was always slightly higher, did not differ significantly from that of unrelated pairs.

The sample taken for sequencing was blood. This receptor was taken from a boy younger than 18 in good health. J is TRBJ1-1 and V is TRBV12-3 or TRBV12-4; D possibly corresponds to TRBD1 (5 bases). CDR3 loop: CASSPVGGLFGTEAFF. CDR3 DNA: TGTGCCAGCAGTCCCGTTGGGGGGTTATTTGGGACTGAAGCTTTCTTT.